The 8 T cell receptor beta chains presented below share a single source sample, sequenced in a study of blood T cell repertoires in COVID-19. Generated by immunoSEQ multiplex PCR, the TCRdb table keeps only in-frame clones and is missing some. The data show over 200,000 clones, with approximately 90% seen just once and less than 3.5% held by the top ten. Source material: peripheral blood. Receptor source: a man between 25 and 39 years old with COVID-19, enrolled during active disease.

Here the CDR3 reads CATSRDTEYNEQFF. The CDR3 DNA reads as TGTGCCACCAGCAGAGATACGGAGTACAATGAGCAGTTCTTC. The chain couples TRBV15 to TRBJ2-1; D gene unclear. There are 14 residues in the CDR3. Germline lookup yields CDR1 LNHNV and CDR2 YYDKDF (reference sequence). Deletions cut 0 bases from V and 4 bases from J, with 7 bases between.

This clone was observed a single time. The V and J genes are TRBV4-2 and TRBJ2-5, with a weak D call TRBD2 (6 bases). This CDR3 has 17 amino acids. Per germline, CDR1 LGHNA and CDR2 YNFKEQ. V was trimmed by 1 base and J by 4 bases, leaving 19 bases between them. Written as DNA, the CDR3 is TGTGCCAGCAGCCAAGGAGGGGTTCGAGGGCGGGGAGAGACCCAGTACTTC. It codes for CASSQGGVRGRGETQYF.

This clone has just a few counts. The rearrangement links TRBV7-2 to TRBJ2-2; 10 bases fit TRBD2. The CDR3 covers 15 residues. Germline-derived CDR1 and CDR2 are SGHTA and FQGNSA. Losses at the gene ends were 2 bases for V and 6 bases for J; bases not matched to a gene: 3. The CDR3 DNA reads TGTGCCAGCAGCTTAATCGGGACTAGCGCCGGGGAGCTGTTTTTT. Its translation is CASSLIGTSAGELFF.

The rearrangement links TRBV5-4 to TRBJ1-6; D is perhaps TRBD1 (6 bases). CDR3 size: 15 residues. Trimming removed 0 bases at V and 10 bases at J, with 14 bases between. Germline V gives CDR1 SGHNT, CDR2 YYREEE (reference sequence). CDR3 coding DNA: TGTGCCAGCAGCTTGGTCGCAAGCAGGGGCTCACCCCTCCACTTT. Its translation: CASSLVASRGSPLHF.

The rearrangement joins TRBV6-5 to TRBJ1-5; D possibly corresponds to TRBD1 (6 bases). From germline, CDR1 is MNHEY and CDR2 SVGAGI. V lost 1 base and J 5 bases, leaving 9 bases between the germline ends. The length of the CDR3 is 14 residues. In DNA form, the CDR3 reads TGTGCCAGCAGTTACTTACAGGGCGATCAGCCCCAGCATTTT. Protein product: CASSYLQGDQPQHF.

The V gene is TRBV19, the J gene TRBJ1-5, with D tentatively TRBD1 (6 bases). V lost 3 bases and J lost 3, with 15 bases in between. The CDR3 runs 16 residues. Germline loops: CDR1 LNHDA, CDR2 SQIVND (reference sequence). CDR3 DNA: TGTGCCAGTAGTATTTACAGGGTGTCCCCCAATCAGCCCCAGCATTTT. Amino acid sequence: CASSIYRVSPNQPQHF.

This clone appeared once. This chain joins TRBV6-1 and TRBJ2-1; a weak D match, TRBD1 (6 bases). With 4 bases removed from V and 1 base from J, the gap between germline ends came to 17 bases. This CDR3 is 17 amino acids long. Germline values: CDR1 MNHNS, CDR2 SASEGT. The CDR3 protein is CASSATGTLLSYNEQFF. CDR3 DNA sequence: TGTGCCAGCAGTGCGACCGGGACACTTCTATCCTACAATGAGCAGTTCTTC.

CDR3 loop: CASSQARGSPQYNSPLHF. DNA of the CDR3: TGTGCCAGCAGCCAAGCTAGGGGGTCCCCCCAGTATAATTCACCCCTCCACTTT. The chain carries TRBV3-1 (or the pseudogene TRBV3-2) and TRBJ1-6; perhaps TRBD1 as D (6 bases). Germline V lookup: CDR1 LGHDT, CDR2 YNNKEL (reference sequence). This CDR3 region has 18 residues. The V and J ends lost 1 base and 4 bases respectively, with 17 bases between them.